The 18 T cell receptor beta chains below come from one sample, sequenced in a study of OX40 agonist ivuxolimab in advanced cancers. Libraries were prepared by immunoSEQ multiplex PCR; TCRdb keeps only in-frame clonotypes and omits some of them. The table records just under 85,000 clones, approximately 88% of them present only once. The sample here was CD4+ or CD8+ T cells sorted from blood, taken in a trial of the OX40 agonist ivuxolimab. The receptor source for this set is an adult with an advanced solid tumor such as melanoma, head and neck, liver or kidney cancer.

The chain is built from TRBV7-9 and TRBJ2-4; possible D gene TRBD1, 5 bases. CDR3 length equals 17 residues. Germline values: CDR1 SEHNR, CDR2 FQNEAQ (reference sequence). V was pared by 1 base and J by 3 bases, with 16 bases between. The CDR3 DNA is TGTGCCAGCAGCTTAGGGGCAGGGCAGGAACGCAAAAACATTCAGTACTTC. This sequence encodes CASSLGAGQERKNIQYF.

The chain uses TRBV4-2 and TRBJ1-6, with D unclear. This CDR3 is built from 15 residues. Germline V lookup: CDR1 LGHNA, CDR2 YNFKEQ. V lost 0 bases and J lost 2, with 5 bases in between. CDR3 bases: TGTGCCAGCAGCCAAGAAGCGGCCTATAATTCACCCCTCCACTTT. This encodes CASSQEAAYNSPLHF.

This chain links TRBV28 with TRBJ1-6, with D unclear. CDR1 and CDR2 from the germline V gene are MDHEN and SYDVKM. The CDR3 is made up of 14 amino acids. V lost 2 bases, J lost 7 bases, and 9 bases lay in between. In DNA, the CDR3 is TGTGCCAGCAGTTTAGGGCAGAGAAATTCACCCCTCCACTTT. Translating it yields CASSLGQRNSPLHF.

The chain is built from TRBV9 and TRBJ2-1; 11 bases are shared with TRBD2. CDR3 length: 15 amino acids. In germline, CDR1 is SGDLS, CDR2 YYNGEE. The V segment lost 4 bases and the J segment 5 bases; nucleotides outside the gene matches: 5. The CDR3 DNA is TGTGCCAGCAGCCAACTAGCGGGGGCCGACAATGAGCAGTTCTTC. Protein sequence: CASSQLAGADNEQFF. Based on the CDR3 plus reference TRBV9 and TRBJ2-1, the full variable domain is DSGVTQTPKHLITATGQRVTLRCSPRSGDLSVYWYQQSLDQGLQFLIQYYNGEERAKGNILERFSAQQFPDLHSELNLSSLELGDSALYFCASSQLAGADNEQFFGPGTRLTVL.

The rearrangement uses TRBV28 and TRBJ2-5; no firm D call. The V gene's germline CDR1 is MDHEN and CDR2 SYDVKM. Between the trimmed V and J ends, which lost 8 bases and 4 bases, there was a span of 11 bases. The CDR3 has 12 amino acids. The CDR3 DNA sequence: TGTGCCAGCTCAACCCGCAGAGAGACCCAGTACTTC. Amino acid sequence: CASSTRRETQYF.

The chain is built from TRBV10-3 and TRBJ1-5; unclear D gene. V lost 3 bases, J lost 6 bases, and 12 bases lay in between. Germline V gene lookup returns CDR1 ENHRY and CDR2 SYGVKD. The CDR3 is 14 residues long. CDR3 nucleotide sequence: TGTGCCATCAGTGAAAGGGCAGAGGGTCAGCCCCAGCATTTT. The encoded protein is CAISERAEGQPQHF.

The gene calls are TRBV7-2 and TRBJ2-1, with 9 bases fitting TRBD2. The V gene end was trimmed by 2 bases and the J gene end by 4 bases; junction bases not matched to a gene: 3. Germline V gives CDR1 SGHTA, CDR2 FQGNSA. The CDR3 spans 15 residues. The CDR3 reads CASSLRSGGYNEQFF. The CDR3 nucleotides are TGTGCCAGCAGCTTACGTAGCGGGGGTTACAATGAGCAGTTCTTC.

This clone has only a few counts. The V gene is TRBV5-8, the J gene TRBJ1-3, with 9 bases identical to TRBD1. The J segment lost 4 bases and the V segment lost 3 bases, leaving 5 bases of the junction unmatched. This CDR3 contains 15 residues. Per germline, CDR1 SGHTS and CDR2 YDEGEE. The CDR3 sequence: CASSSGQGLGNTIYF. The CDR3 DNA reads TGTGCCAGCAGCTCGGGACAGGGCCTGGGAAACACCATATATTTT. The whole variable domain, remainder taken from reference TRBV5-8 and TRBJ1-3, is EAGVTQSPTHLIKTRGQQATLRCSPISGHTSVYWYQQALGLGLQFLLWYDEGEERNRGNFPPRFSGRQFPNYSSELNVNALELEDSALYLCASSSGQGLGNTIYFGEGSWLTVV.

Of note for this clone: Other nucleotide sequences from this sample produce the same CDR3. The chain is built from TRBV5-6 and TRBJ2-3, with a possible D match to TRBD2 (5 bases). CDR1 SGHDT and CDR2 YYEEEE come from the germline V gene. Between the trimmed V and J ends, which lost 0 bases and 2 bases, there was a span of 16 bases. CDR3 length equals 17 residues. CDR3 sequence (DNA): TGTGCCAGCAGCTTGGATGAGGGTCCGAGTACCACAGATACGCAGTATTTT. Translation gives CASSLDEGPSTTDTQYF.

This clone was seen a single time. The chain recombines TRBV7-9 with TRBJ2-3; 9 nucleotides line up with TRBD1. Germline trimming cut 4 bases from V and 4 bases from J; bases unmatched to any gene: 9. This CDR3 has 16 residues. CDR1 and CDR2 (germline): SEHNR, FQNEAQ (reference sequence). CDR3 amino acids: CASSSQGAKIPDTQYF. As DNA, the CDR3 is TGTGCCAGCAGCTCACAGGGGGCAAAGATCCCAGATACGCAGTATTTT.

This chain connects TRBV27 to TRBJ2-1; 13 bases agree with TRBD2. Germline-derived CDR1 and CDR2 are MNHEY and SMNVEV (reference sequence). The CDR3 spans 19 residues. V gave up 2 bases and J gave up 5 bases; unmatched junction bases: 12. CDR3 sequence: CASSLIRTSGGPGDNEQFF. The CDR3 DNA sequence: TGTGCCAGCAGTTTAATTCGGACTAGCGGGGGACCCGGCGACAATGAGCAGTTCTTC.

The rearrangement links TRBV29-1 to TRBJ2-5, with unresolved D. The V gene's germline CDR1 is SQVTM and CDR2 ANQGSEA. Deletions cut 5 bases from V and 7 bases from J, with 11 bases between. The CDR3 loop spans 11 amino acids. The CDR3 region has the DNA TGCAGCGTTTCTGATCTTGTGACCCAGTACTTC. It specifies CSVSDLVTQYF.

The gene calls are TRBV5-1 and TRBJ2-3; TRBD2 aligns across 13 bases. Germline values: CDR1 SGHRS, CDR2 YFSETQ. The CDR3 extends over 16 amino acids. Trimming at V came to 5 bases and at J to 3 bases, leaving 6 bases not matched to a gene. CDR3 bases: TGCGCCAGCAGTCTACTAGCGGGGGGGCCGACAGATACGCAGTATTTT. Encoded protein: CASSLLAGGPTDTQYF.

In this sample, this clone turned up a few times. The chain recombines TRBV7-6 with TRBJ1-5, with D possibly being TRBD1 (6 bases). V lost 4 bases and J lost 3, with 7 bases in between. The CDR3 runs to 13 residues. Germline values: CDR1 SGHVS, CDR2 FNYEAQ. The CDR3 reads CASSWDTNQPQHF. DNA for the CDR3: TGTGCCAGCAGCTGGGACACCAATCAGCCCCAGCATTTT.

V gene TRBV2 combines with J gene TRBJ1-4; D possibly corresponds to TRBD1 (5 bases). This CDR3 region has 15 residues. The germline gives CDR1 SNHLY, CDR2 FYNNEI. V shed 6 bases and J shed 2 bases, with 13 bases lying between them. The CDR3 nucleotides are TGTGCCAGCAGATCCACAGGAGCGACTAATGAAAAACTGTTTTTT. Translating gives CASRSTGATNEKLFF.

This chain uses TRBV14 with TRBJ2-7; TRBD1 might be the D (5 bases). The germline V gene encodes CDR1 SGHDN and CDR2 FVKESK. The V and J ends lost 0 bases and 3 bases respectively, with 12 bases between them. This CDR3 region has 15 residues. The CDR3 loop reads CASSQDRQINYEQYV. CDR3 coding DNA: TGTGCCAGCAGCCAAGACAGACAGATAAACTACGAGCAGTACGTC.

This clone has just a few counts. The DNA for the CDR3 is TGTGCCAGCAGCCCAGCCCTAACGGGAACACAAGAGACCCAGTACTTC. This gives the protein CASSPALTGTQETQYF. The gene calls are TRBV5-4 and TRBJ2-5; possibly TRBD2 for D (5 bases). Looked up from germline, CDR1 is SGHNT and CDR2 is YYREEE (reference sequence). V lost 4 bases to trimming and J lost 2 bases, with 18 bases between them. This CDR3 is built from 16 residues.

This clone appeared a single time. Lacking the conserved final phenylalanine or tryptophan, this CDR3 likely reflects a read error. The CDR3 nucleotides are TGTGCCAGCAGCTTAGTATCAGTTGGCTACACCTCC. This sequence encodes CASSLVSVGYTS. The V gene is TRBV7-2, the J gene TRBJ1-2; no definite D call. Germline values: CDR1 SGHTA, CDR2 FQGNSA. The CDR3 covers 12 residues. Between the trimmed V and J ends, which lost 1 base and 7 bases, there was a span of 7 bases.